This T cell receptor beta chain was recorded in a study of blood T cell repertoires in COVID-19 (TCRdb year 2020). For the study in its entirety: Collaborator samples came from the United States, Italy and Spain and covered acute and convalescent phases of COVID-19. The dataset comprised deeply sampled blood TCRbeta repertoires from subjects exposed to, actively infected with, or recovered from COVID-19. Sample metadata almost always included a de-identified subject ID, COVID-19 status, age in years and sex. The prospective study material was composed of cDNA or gDNA derived from T cells, B-cell-depleted T cells, or PBMCs. Samples were obtained from the ongoing ImmuneRACE study (first 160 participants) and from 1,254 subjects provided by 6 global collaborators. The repertoires were made available in a free public database intended to serve as a resource for research on the immune response to SARS-CoV-2. Where available, HLA class I and class II types were taken from metadata supplied by the sample provider and were not determined by assay-based typing. The full study reports these points: Clinical and demographic metadata were provided uncurated, with the amount varying by source and participant.

Inclusive of the bounding cysteine and phenylalanine, the CDR3 is 15 residues long. The sequence is cut down to CDR3 DNA, 45 bases in frame from base 1. Relative to germline, V is missing 6 bases and J is missing 3 bases, with 6 bases of the junction outside any gene match. The germline V gene (reference sequence) sets CDR1 to WNHNN and CDR2 to SYGVQD. Collaborating institutions collected whole blood in K2EDTA tubes following their own protocols. For TCRbeta analysis, collaborator samples were shipped as frozen whole blood, as isolated PBMCs, or as DNA extracted from either sample type. A remark on this clone: This receptor's antigen is unknown. Base qualities are not at hand, and no much larger clone is one base apart.

TCRbeta CDR3 regions were amplified from genomic DNA using the immunoSEQ Assay, a bias-controlled multiplex PCR. For the original study's pipeline: The number of nucleated cells in each sample was estimated by amplification of reference gene primers within the assay. To quantify the absolute abundance of each unique TCRbeta CDR3 rearrangement, sequence reads were collapsed and filtered. For each sample, productive Simpson clonality was calculated as the square root of Simpson's diversity index over productive rearrangements. The clones in this table, taken by TCRdb from immuneACCESS, are in-frame only. Not every clone is retained; where verified, under half of the shortfall comes from an unresolved V gene, and the cause of the rest is unknown. D and trimming were read from the DNA, whereas the V and J calls and clone size are those reported in that table. The table for this sample lists around 40,000 clones; about 91% of them were counted only once. The leading ten clones occupy 5.5% to 7% of the sample.

This receptor was identified in an elderly woman with acute or convalescent COVID-19. Sequencing was done on a sample of peripheral blood. The chain is assembled from TRBV10-1 and TRBJ2-5, and TRBD1 aligns with 11 junction nucleotides. The DNA sequence is given as TGCGCCAGCAGGAGCCGGGACAGGGGGAAAGAGACCCAGTACTTC. This sequence encodes CASRSRDRGKETQYF.